This T cell receptor beta chain was recovered during a study of blood T cell repertoires in COVID-19. The CDR3 is 15 residues long. Trimming took 2 bases from V and 0 from J; bases not matched to a gene: 5. The V gene's germline CDR1 is GTSNPN and CDR2 SVGIG (reference sequence). The assay was immunoSEQ multiplex PCR, and TCRdb's table has in-frame clones only and misses some. This sample has around 170,000 clones, with 80% to 90% found just once. The source is a man younger than 40 with active or convalescent COVID-19. The chain employs TRBV30 and TRBJ2-7; TRBD1 aligns across 9 bases. Sequences were obtained from peripheral blood. CDR3 residues: CAWSRGQGVSYEQYF. The DNA for the CDR3 is TGTGCCTGGAGTAGGGGACAGGGAGTCTCCTACGAGCAGTACTTC.